The present T cell receptor beta chain was sequenced within a study of radiotherapy plus CTLA-4 blockade in lung cancer. Per germline, CDR1 MNHEY and CDR2 SMNVEV (reference sequence). With V trimmed by 6 bases and J by 6 bases, 5 bases remained unmatched. The CDR3 consists of 13 residues. Here immunoSEQ multiplex PCR was the method, and the copy in TCRdb shows in-frame clones only, minus some. Among under 65,000 clones, 75% to 85% were seen once, and the ten largest hold around 7.9%. Ipilimumab CTLA-4 blockade and focal radiation were given to patients with chemo-refractory metastatic non-small-cell lung cancer.

V usage is TRBV27 and J usage is TRBJ1-1; 9 bases align to TRBD1. This receptor was identified in a human donor with non-small cell lung cancer who had a complete response to radiotherapy plus ipilimumab. Here the sequenced sample was peripheral blood, taken from a patient treated with radiotherapy plus ipilimumab. CDR3 in DNA: TGTGCCAGCAGCAGGACAGGGGCGGCTGAAGCTTTCTTT. Amino acids: CASSRTGAAEAFF.